This TCR beta chain was captured in a study of cytomegalovirus exposure and HLA in healthy donors. Study-wide points: A classifier reportedly called cytomegalovirus status with high sensitivity and specificity. When analyzed later, the rates of TCR association showed variation by HLA locus, with DRB1 the most and HLA-C the fewest. Among TCR beta chains, those listed as cytomegalovirus-associated numbered about 160.

CDR3 length: 15 amino acids. CDR1 is SGHTA and CDR2 is FQGNSA in the germline V gene. V gave up 1 base and J gave up 0 bases; unmatched junction bases: 2. In regard to this clone: Its matching antigen is unknown.

The PCR was carried out with 60 Vbeta primers and 13 Jbeta primers. Libraries were prepared by immunoSEQ multiplex PCR; TCRdb keeps only in-frame clonotypes and omits some of them. The table shows fewer than 150,000 clones, with over 65% occurring only once. Input material: PBMCs. This sequence joins TRBV7-2 and TRBJ2-5; 7 bases fit TRBD2. The clonotype originates from a woman in her thirties in good health and CMV-seronegative. CDR3 DNA: TGTGCCAGCAGCTTAGTGGGGGGGAACCAAGAGACCCAGTACTTC. Translation: CASSLVGGNQETQYF.